These T cell receptor beta chains were read from a single sample in a study of blood T cells in healthy people across ages. One entry per CDR3 protein, called by TCRdb with MiXCR from the 5' RACE reads. The table includes approximately 1.5 million distinct CDR3 sequences, approximately 32% detected once. The source material was blood. These TCRs come from a woman aged 25-40 years in good health. CDR3s include the opening cysteine and the closing phenylalanine or tryptophan. Fields, in order: D gene, V gene, J gene, clone size, CDR3 protein, CDR3 DNA. A D gene is named only where the DNA matches it firmly. Clone size appears in some rows only: once, few, many, or a class for an expanded clone.

.	TRBV9	TRBJ1-1	.	CASSRTPENTEAFF	TGTGCCAGCAGCCGTACACCGGAGAACACTGAAGCTTTCTTT
.	TRBV5-6	TRBJ1-2	few	CASSFDDSPYGYTF	TGTGCCAGCAGCTTCGACGATTCCCCCTATGGCTACACCTTC
TRBD1	TRBV6-1	TRBJ2-7	.	CASSHRQGMAYEQYF	TGTGCCAGCAGTCACCGACAGGGCATGGCCTACGAGCAGTACTTC
TRBD2	TRBV11-2	TRBJ2-1	.	CASSPRVGTRLNEQFF	TGTGCCAGCAGCCCTAGGGTCGGGACTAGACTTAATGAGCAGTTCTTC
.	TRBV29-1	TRBJ2-4	.	CSVAGTNTQNIQYF	TGCAGCGTGGCCGGGACAAACACTCAAAACATTCAGTACTTC
.	TRBV6-6	TRBJ2-7	few	CASRASGLGEQYF	TGTGCCAGCAGAGCTTCAGGGCTTGGCGAGCAGTACTTC
TRBD2	TRBV3-1	TRBJ2-1	.	CASSQVTSGAYNEQFF	TGTGCCAGCAGCCAAGTAACTAGCGGGGCCTACAATGAGCAGTTCTTC
TRBD2	TRBV20-1	TRBJ2-1	.	CSARVLAGGPSSEQFF	TGCAGTGCTAGAGTTTTAGCGGGAGGCCCTTCGAGTGAGCAGTTCTTC
.	TRBV5-1	TRBJ2-2	few	CASHLGTGELFF	TGCGCCAGCCACCTGGGGACCGGGGAGCTGTTTTTT
.	TRBV10-3	TRBJ2-1	.	CAINAQLGSEQFF	TGTGCCATCAATGCACAACTAGGAAGCGAGCAGTTCTTC
.	TRBV4-1	TRBJ1-2	few	CASSQQTGVGFYGYTF	TGCGCCAGCAGCCAACAGACAGGAGTAGGGTTCTATGGCTACACCTTC
.	TRBV5-1	TRBJ1-3	.	CASSLLGGANSGNTIYF	TGCGCCAGCAGCTTGTTAGGAGGGGCCAACTCTGGAAACACCATATATTTT
.	TRBV4-1	TRBJ2-1	.	CASSQDLGGAYNEQFF	TGCGCCAGCAGCCAAGATCTGGGCGGAGCCTACAATGAGCAGTTCTTC
.	TRBV4-2	TRBJ1-1	few	CASSQERGQKNTEAFF	TGTGCCAGCAGCCAAGAGCGTGGACAGAAAAACACTGAAGCTTTCTTT
.	TRBV5-1	TRBJ2-1	few	CASSFDGSQYNEQFF	TGCGCCAGCAGCTTCGACGGGAGTCAATACAATGAGCAGTTCTTC
TRBD1	TRBV6-1	TRBJ1-2	.	CASTLGQGDGYTF	TGTGCCAGCACTTTAGGGCAGGGGGATGGCTACACCTTC
.	TRBV4-1	TRBJ2-7	few	CASSQDTMRNEQYF	TGCGCCAGCAGCCAAGATACTATGAGAAACGAGCAGTACTTC
.	TRBV4-1	TRBJ2-5	many	CASSQVLGTGAQYF	TGCGCCAGCAGCCAAGTCTTGGGTACGGGAGCCCAGTACTTC
.	TRBV7-3	TRBJ1-1	.	CASSLIREAFF	TGTGCCAGCAGCTTAATCCGCGAAGCTTTCTTT
.	TRBV15	TRBJ2-1	few	CATSSWNEQFF	TGTGCCACCAGCAGTTGGAATGAGCAGTTCTTC
TRBD1	TRBV6-6	TRBJ2-5	few	CASRRQGETQYF	TGTGCCAGCAGACGACAGGGGGAGACCCAGTACTTC